This T cell receptor (beta chain) was obtained from a study of cytotoxic CD8 clonotypes in ibrutinib-treated CLL (dated by TCRdb to the early 2020s). With respect to the entire study: The cohort included about 15 treatment-naive and around 10 relapsed/refractory patients; approximately 17 were IGHV unmutated. Response samples were obtained after a median of approximately eleven months of treatment, with a range of about 6 to 36 months. An average of 255,043 productive templates and 94,082 productive rearrangements was obtained per sample. Cryopreserved peripheral blood mononuclear cells were collected before treatment, at response, and at either disease progression or sustained remission. Of the 70 to 100 people in the trial, 26 had longitudinal samples available. Partial responses were observed in about 24 patients and complete responses in 2; after a median follow-up of about 69 months, remission was maintained in 15 or so patients and progression was observed in approximately 12. Results and caveats for the whole study, not just this receptor: Sampling times were not matched between sustained-remission and progressing patients, and lymph node repertoires were not studied. An increase in clonality was observed at ibrutinib response, with clonality remaining stable during sustained remission and falling back toward baseline at progression. Public clonotypes were found to be uncommon and were observed to contract or remain stable during treatment; the increase in clonality was shown to reflect expansion of private clonotypes at ibrutinib response. Baseline clonality was found to be higher than that of age-matched healthy donors and was strongly correlated with circulating CD8+ T-cell counts.

V is shortened by 5 bases, J by 2 bases, and the region joining them spans 7 bases. The CDR3 numbers 12 residues from cysteine through phenylalanine. The DNA shown is the 36-base CDR3, in frame from base 1. In the germline V gene, CDR1 corresponds to MGHDK and CDR2 to SYGVNS. Roughly 2 micrograms of genomic DNA were extracted from cryopreserved PBMCs for TCR beta library preparation. Longitudinal blood samples from CLL patients receiving ibrutinib monotherapy were subjected to high-throughput TCR beta sequencing. The patients were enrolled in a single-center, open-label phase 2 trial of ibrutinib monotherapy. Details on this clone: No antigen is known for it. No base quality information exists; no much larger clone differs at one position.

Each clonotype received, on average, about 9.7x coverage in deep resolution sequencing performed on a MiSeq, where the target depth lay between 1 in 1 million and 1 in 200,000 T cells. TCR beta libraries were generated with the immunoSEQ hsTCRB Kit. For the original study's pipeline: The data were analyzed with ImmunoSEQ Analyzer and ImmunoSEQ Data Assistant, and V, D and J gene assignments followed IMGT definitions. Clonality, which ranges from 0 to 1, was calculated as one minus the normalized Shannon entropy of productive rearrangement frequencies. Only overrepresented clonotypes making up at least 0.05% of each patient's repertoire were included in the public clonotype analysis. About a dozen repertoires from age-matched healthy donors, obtained from immuneACCESS, served as clonality controls. The table comes from immuneACCESS by way of TCRdb, which keeps in-frame sequences with V and J called. Part of the clones is missing from these tables; in studies checked, under half for an unresolved V gene and the rest for unknown reasons. The V and J calls and clone size come from that table; D and trimming were worked out from the DNA. A total of some 300,000 clones appear in this sample, about 77% of them only once. Under 8.5% of the sample goes to the ten largest clones.

This specimen was PBMCs, taken before ibrutinib treatment. The clonotype comes from a human donor with chronic lymphocytic leukemia. The chain is encoded by TRBV25-1 joined to TRBJ2-7, with the D segment identity uncertain. The DNA sequence is as follows: TGTGCCAGCAGTCCCTACGCCTACGAGCAGTACTTC. Translated, it reads CASSPYAYEQYF.